This is a list of T cell receptor beta chains from one sample in a study of blood T cell repertoires in COVID-19. Data came from immunoSEQ multiplex PCR; TCRdb stores just in-frame clones and leaves some out. The sample lists about 74,000 clones, 80% to 90% occurring once. Material for sequencing was peripheral blood. These receptors all stem from an elderly woman with active or convalescent COVID-19. The CDR3 runs from the conserved cysteine through the conserved F or W. D genes are given only for firm matches. Clone size is shown for a subset of rows, as once, few, many or a class of expanded clone.

NA,NA,TRBJ2-1,TRBV21-1,CASILDRDGSYNEQFF,TGTGCCAGCATTCTCGACAGGGATGGATCCTACAATGAGCAGTTCTTC
NA,TRBD1,TRBJ1-5,TRBV19,CASSRRTGFNQPQHF,TGTGCCAGTAGTAGAAGGACAGGGTTCAATCAGCCCCAGCATTTT
once,TRBD2,TRBJ2-4,TRBV11-2,CASSPTQRGNIQYF,TGTGCCAGCAGCCCAACCCAGCGGGGAAACATTCAGTACTTC
NA,NA,TRBJ1-1,TRBV5-1,CASSLDGRDTEAFF,TGCGCCAGCAGCTTGGATGGCAGGGACACTGAAGCTTTCTTT
NA,NA,TRBJ1-1,TRBV18,CASSPAGGNTEAFF,TGTGCCAGCTCACCGGCCGGGGGGAACACTGAAGCTTTCTTT
NA,TRBD1,TRBJ1-1,TRBV12-5,CASGLGAGTGGTEAFF,TGTGCTAGTGGTTTGGGAGCCGGGACAGGGGGCACTGAAGCTTTCTTT
NA,TRBD1,TRBJ2-5,TRBV3-1/TRBV3-2,CASTRQGAQETQYF,TGTGCCAGCACCAGACAGGGGGCTCAGGAGACCCAGTACTTC
NA,NA,TRBJ2-3,TRBV24-1,CATSEPRGPDTQYF,TGTGCCACCAGTGAACCCAGGGGCCCGGATACGCAGTATTTT
NA,NA,TRBJ1-4,TRBV3-1/TRBV3-2,CASSPKQQESLYEKLFF,TGTGCCAGCAGCCCTAAGCAACAGGAAAGTTTATACGAAAAACTGTTTTTT
NA,TRBD1,TRBJ1-1,TRBV7-9,CASSSGTDEQGGFF,TGTGCCAGCAGCTCCGGGACAGATGAACAGGGGGGTTTCTTT
NA,TRBD1,TRBJ2-1,TRBV14,CASSQGQDNEQFF,TGTGCCAGCAGCCAGGGACAGGACAATGAGCAGTTCTTC
NA,TRBD1,TRBJ1-1,TRBV27,CATLGIGQDTEAFF,TGTGCCACCCTCGGAATTGGACAGGACACTGAAGCTTTCTTT
NA,TRBD1,TRBJ1-4,TRBV18,CASSTAQGATNEKLFF,TGTGCCAGCTCAACGGCCCAGGGGGCAACTAATGAAAAACTGTTTTTT
NA,NA,TRBJ1-1,TRBV19,CACSTGGWTAEAFF,TGTGCCTGCTCGACAGGAGGATGGACGGCTGAAGCTTTCTTT
NA,NA,TRBJ1-2,TRBV3-1/TRBV3-2,CASSQDRGGYGYTF,TGTGCCAGCAGCCAAGATAGGGGGGGTTATGGCTACACCTTC
once,NA,TRBJ2-3,TRBV5-1,CASIDLSGSTDTQYF,TGCGCCAGCATAGACCTTTCGGGGAGCACAGATACGCAGTATTTT
NA,NA,TRBJ1-6,TRBV13,CASSSGGRAPISPLHF,TGTGCCAGCAGCTCCGGGGGAAGGGCTCCAATTTCACCCCTCCACTTT
NA,TRBD1,TRBJ2-7,TRBV10-3,CAISPDRGLDEQYF,TGTGCCATCAGCCCGGACAGGGGGCTTGACGAGCAGTACTTC
NA,TRBD2,TRBJ2-3,TRBV7-2,CASRTTSGGARTQYF,TGTGCCAGCAGAACGACTAGCGGGGGGGCTCGGACGCAGTATTTT
NA,TRBD1,TRBJ2-3,TRBV5-1,CASSYSTGVVTDTQYF,TGCGCCAGCAGCTATTCCACAGGGGTTGTAACAGATACGCAGTATTTT
NA,TRBD1,TRBJ1-5,TRBV19,CASSIVGQNSNQPQHF,TGTGCCAGTAGTATAGTGGGACAGAATAGCAATCAGCCCCAGCATTTT
NA,NA,TRBJ1-1,TRBV10-3,CAISTPRRANTEAFF,TGTGCCATCAGTACCCCAAGGCGGGCGAACACTGAAGCTTTCTTT
NA,NA,TRBJ1-2,TRBV10-2,CASSPLNYGYTF,TGCGCCAGCAGTCCCCTGAACTATGGCTACACCTTC
NA,NA,TRBJ2-1,TRBV7-9,CASTLTAGWGEQFF,TGTGCCAGCACCCTTACTGCGGGGTGGGGCGAGCAGTTCTTC
NA,NA,TRBJ1-1,TRBV7-9,CASSLQSNTEAFF,TGTGCCAGCAGCTTACAGTCGAACACTGAAGCTTTCTTT
NA,NA,TRBJ1-5,TRBV7-9,CASSGPGYQPQHF,TGTGCCAGCAGCGGACCGGGGTATCAGCCCCAGCATTTT
once,NA,TRBJ2-5,TRBV6-2/TRBV6-3,CASSIQYGQNGKRSQYF,TGTGCCAGCAGCATCCAATACGGACAGAACGGCAAGAGATCCCAGTACTTC
NA,NA,TRBJ2-6,TRBV19,CASSIEGSSGANVLTF,TGTGCCAGTAGTATAGAGGGGAGCTCTGGGGCCAACGTCCTGACTTTC
NA,TRBD1,TRBJ1-2,TRBV14,CASSPQGQVTWGYTF,TGTGCCAGCAGCCCCCAGGGACAGGTCACCTGGGGCTACACCTTC
NA,NA,TRBJ2-1,TRBV27,CASSFSGKENEQFF,TGTGCCAGCAGTTTTTCAGGGAAGGAGAATGAGCAGTTCTTC
NA,NA,TRBJ1-2,TRBV7-2,CASSLDRDRKGYTF,TGTGCCAGCAGCTTAGACAGGGATCGAAAAGGCTACACCTTC
NA,TRBD2,TRBJ2-5,TRBV18,CASSLSTSGLFQETQYF,TGTGCCAGCTCACTCTCGACTAGCGGGCTTTTCCAAGAGACCCAGTACTTC
NA,TRBD2,TRBJ2-7,TRBV5-1,CASSSRYGREGEQYF,TGCGCCAGCAGCTCACGGTACGGGCGGGAGGGGGAGCAGTACTTC
NA,TRBD1,TRBJ1-5,TRBV30,CAWSQMTGSTSNQPQHF,TGTGCCTGGAGTCAGATGACAGGGTCTACTTCCAATCAGCCCCAGCATTTT
NA,TRBD2,TRBJ2-1,TRBV9,CASSETGGPYNEQFF,TGTGCCAGCAGCGAGACGGGGGGACCCTACAATGAGCAGTTCTTC
NA,TRBD1,TRBJ1-2,TRBV15,CATSRDLVPLGQGAGGYTF,TGTGCCACCAGCAGAGATTTAGTGCCATTGGGACAGGGGGCGGGAGGCTACACCTTC
NA,NA,TRBJ2-5,TRBV7-6,CASRDRQFQETQYF,TGTGCCAGCAGGGATAGACAGTTCCAAGAGACCCAGTACTTC
NA,TRBD1,TRBJ1-5,TRBV6-6,CASSSTGSQPQHF,TGTGCCAGCAGTTCGACAGGGAGCCAGCCCCAGCATTTT
NA,NA,TRBJ1-2,TRBV7-2,CASRGRGGSVNGYTF,TGTGCCAGCAGAGGGAGGGGGGGCAGTGTAAATGGCTACACCTTC
NA,TRBD1,TRBJ1-3,TRBV7-2,CASSGQGTGYGNTIYF,TGTGCCAGCAGCGGGCAAGGGACAGGGTACGGAAACACCATATATTTT
NA,NA,TRBJ1-5,TRBV4-3,CASSQDVRQPQHF,TGCGCCAGCAGCCAAGATGTTCGTCAGCCCCAGCATTTT
NA,TRBD1,TRBJ2-7,TRBV7-6,CASSLGDRGSYEQYF,TGTGCCAGCAGCTTAGGGGACAGGGGTTCCTACGAGCAGTACTTC
NA,TRBD2,TRBJ2-1,TRBV4-1,CASTQNSGGSYNEQFF,TGCGCCAGCACCCAAAATAGCGGGGGCTCCTACAATGAGCAGTTCTTC
NA,TRBD2,TRBJ2-7,TRBV6-2/TRBV6-3,CASSYPGLVIHEQYF,TGTGCCAGCAGTTACCCGGGACTAGTAATCCACGAGCAGTACTTC
NA,TRBD2,TRBJ2-2,TRBV18,CASSPLLAVPNTGELFF,TGTGCCAGCTCTCCACTGCTAGCGGTACCGAACACCGGGGAGCTGTTTTTT
NA,NA,TRBJ2-1,TRBV5-1,CASSSGPTSDEQFF,TGCGCCAGCAGCAGCGGGCCGACTTCGGATGAGCAGTTCTTC
NA,NA,TRBJ1-2,TRBV29-1,CRGGAIPNYGYTF,TGCAGGGGGGGGGCCATCCCCAACTATGGCTACACCTTC
NA,NA,TRBJ1-2,TRBV28,CASSAWEVHGYTF,TGTGCCAGCAGTGCTTGGGAGGTGCATGGCTACACCTTC
NA,TRBD2,TRBJ2-1,TRBV10-2,CASSGMRGGTGEQFF,TGCGCCAGCAGTGGAATGCGGGGGGGCACAGGTGAGCAGTTCTTC
few,NA,TRBJ2-2,TRBV12-5,CASGGQPITGELFF,TGTGCTAGTGGCGGACAGCCTATAACCGGGGAGCTGTTTTTT
NA,NA,TRBJ2-5,TRBV5-4,CASSLGASRQETQYF,TGTGCCAGCAGCTTGGGGGCTAGCAGACAAGAGACCCAGTACTTC
NA,NA,TRBJ1-1,TRBV20-1,CSASGNTEAFF,TGCAGTGCCTCAGGAAACACTGAAGCTTTCTTT
NA,NA,TRBJ1-2,TRBV25-1,CASSARRGDGYTF,TGTGCCAGCAGTGCCAGGCGGGGGGATGGCTACACCTTC
once,TRBD2,TRBJ2-1,TRBV3-1/TRBV3-2,CASSQSSGGGEQFF,TGTGCCAGCAGCCAATCGAGCGGGGGGGGCGAGCAGTTCTTC
NA,TRBD2,TRBJ2-3,TRBV19,CASSTLLAGGPADTQYF,TGTGCCAGTAGTACACTACTAGCGGGAGGGCCAGCAGATACGCAGTATTTT